This TCR beta chain was sequenced in a study of blood T cells in healthy people across ages. Germline CDR1 ENHRY, CDR2 SYGVKD. V was cut by 0 bases and J by 7 bases, with 19 bases left in between. The CDR3 is 16 amino acids. Then a second PCR, running about 6 to 11 cycles, was carried out with a sample-barcoded 5' primer and a J-beta primer mix. Each cDNA molecule was tagged by a template-switch adaptor that had 12 random nucleotides. MiXCR was run by TCRdb on the 5' RACE reads, yielding one entry per CDR3 protein. The sample lists over 600,000 distinct CDR3 sequences; about 43% were seen once. Healthy Caucasians from Russia aged about 6 to 100 served as donors.

The sequencing sample was made of blood. The V and J genes are TRBV10-3 and TRBJ2-7; tentative D call: TRBD1 (6 bases). The receptor comes from a man aged 80 or over in good health. The CDR3 protein is CAISESLTGVDREQYF. In nucleotides, the CDR3 is TGTGCCATCAGTGAGTCCTTGACAGGAGTTGACCGTGAGCAGTACTTC.